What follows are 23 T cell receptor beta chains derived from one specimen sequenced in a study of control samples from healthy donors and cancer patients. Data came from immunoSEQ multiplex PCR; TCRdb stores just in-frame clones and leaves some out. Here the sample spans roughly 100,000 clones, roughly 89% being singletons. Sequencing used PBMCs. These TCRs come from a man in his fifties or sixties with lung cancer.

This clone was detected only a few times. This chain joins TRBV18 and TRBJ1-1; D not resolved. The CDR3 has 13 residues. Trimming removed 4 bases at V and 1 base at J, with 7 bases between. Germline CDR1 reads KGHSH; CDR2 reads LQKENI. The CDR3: CASSRTANTEAFF. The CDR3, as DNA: TGTGCCAGCTCACGTACAGCGAACACTGAAGCTTTCTTT.

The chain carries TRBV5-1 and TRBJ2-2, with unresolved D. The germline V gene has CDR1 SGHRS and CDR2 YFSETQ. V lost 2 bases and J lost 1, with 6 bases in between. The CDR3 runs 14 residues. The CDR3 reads CASSLPENTGELFF. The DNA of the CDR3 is TGCGCCAGCAGCTTACCCGAGAACACCGGGGAGCTGTTTTTT.

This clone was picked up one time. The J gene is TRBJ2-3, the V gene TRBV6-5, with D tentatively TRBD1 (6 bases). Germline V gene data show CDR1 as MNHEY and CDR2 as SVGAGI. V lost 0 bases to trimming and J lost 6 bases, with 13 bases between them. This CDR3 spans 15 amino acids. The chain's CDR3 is CASSYSRGKRDTQYF. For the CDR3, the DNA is TGTGCCAGCAGTTACTCGAGGGGGAAGAGGGATACGCAGTATTTT.

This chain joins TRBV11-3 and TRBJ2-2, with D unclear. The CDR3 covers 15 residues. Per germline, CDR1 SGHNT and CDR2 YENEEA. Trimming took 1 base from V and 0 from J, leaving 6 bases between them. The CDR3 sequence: CASSLGRPNTGELFF. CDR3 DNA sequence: TGTGCCAGCAGCTTAGGCAGGCCGAACACCGGGGAGCTGTTTTTT. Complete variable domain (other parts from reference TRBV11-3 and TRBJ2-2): EAGVVQSPRYKIIEKKQPVAFWCNPISGHNTLYWYLQNLGQGPELLIRYENEEAVDDSQLPKDRFSAERLKGVDSTLKIQPAELGDSAVYLCASSLGRPNTGELFFGEGSRLTVL.

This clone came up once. CDR3 residues: CASSDSDTQYF. DNA of the CDR3: TGTGCCAGCAGTGATTCAGATACGCAGTATTTT. This chain uses TRBV6-1 with TRBJ2-3; D unclear. This CDR3 contains 11 residues. Per the germline V gene, CDR1 is MNHNS and CDR2 is SASEGT. The germline V and J ends were trimmed by 3 bases and 4 bases, with 2 bases remaining between them.

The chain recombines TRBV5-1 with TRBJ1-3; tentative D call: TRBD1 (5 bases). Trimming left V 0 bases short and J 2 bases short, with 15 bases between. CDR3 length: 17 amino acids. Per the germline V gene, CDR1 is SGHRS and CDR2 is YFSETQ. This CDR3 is CASSLGTGAEPGNTIYF. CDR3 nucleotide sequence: TGCGCCAGCAGCTTGGGAACAGGAGCTGAACCTGGAAACACCATATATTTT.

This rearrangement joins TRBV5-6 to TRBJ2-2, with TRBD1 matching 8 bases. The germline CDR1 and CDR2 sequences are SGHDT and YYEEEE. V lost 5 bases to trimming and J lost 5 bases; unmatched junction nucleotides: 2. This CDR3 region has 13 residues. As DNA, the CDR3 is TGTGCCAGCAGTCGGACAGGGACCGGGGAGCTGTTTTTT. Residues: CASSRTGTGELFF.

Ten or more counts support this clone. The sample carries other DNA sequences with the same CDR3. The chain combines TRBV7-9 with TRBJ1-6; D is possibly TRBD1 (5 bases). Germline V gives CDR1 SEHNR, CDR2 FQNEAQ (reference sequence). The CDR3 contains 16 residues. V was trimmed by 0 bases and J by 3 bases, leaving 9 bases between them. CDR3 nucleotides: TGTGCCAGCAGCTTAGCCCAGGGTTTCTATAATTCACCCCTCCACTTT. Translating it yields CASSLAQGFYNSPLHF.

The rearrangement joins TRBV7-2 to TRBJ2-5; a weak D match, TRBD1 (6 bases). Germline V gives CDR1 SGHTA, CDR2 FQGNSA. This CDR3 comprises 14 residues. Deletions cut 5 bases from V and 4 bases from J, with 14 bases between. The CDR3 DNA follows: TGTGCCAGCAGCCCACTCGGACAGCGAGAGACCCAGTACTTC. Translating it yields CASSPLGQRETQYF. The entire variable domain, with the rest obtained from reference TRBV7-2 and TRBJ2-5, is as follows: GAGVSQSPSNKVTEKGKDVELRCDPISGHTALYWYRQSLGQGLEFLIYFQGNSAPDKSGLPSDRFSAERTGGSVSTLTIQRTQQEDSAVYLCASSPLGQRETQYFGPGTRLLVL.

The CDR3 DNA is TGTGCCAGCAGCATTTGGACTAGCGGAGGAGAGACCCAGTACTTC. Translation gives CASSIWTSGGETQYF. The V call is TRBV13, the J call TRBJ2-5; TRBD2 matches at 10 bases. V trimming: 5 bases; J trimming: 4 bases; junction bases outside the gene matches: 7. CDR1 PRHDT and CDR2 FYEKMQ come from the germline V gene (reference sequence). The CDR3 has 15 residues.

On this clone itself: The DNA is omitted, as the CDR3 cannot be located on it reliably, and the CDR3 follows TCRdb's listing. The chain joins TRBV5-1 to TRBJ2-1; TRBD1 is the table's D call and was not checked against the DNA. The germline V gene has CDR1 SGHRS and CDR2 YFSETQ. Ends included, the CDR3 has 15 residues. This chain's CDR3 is CASSSSQGSYNEQFF.

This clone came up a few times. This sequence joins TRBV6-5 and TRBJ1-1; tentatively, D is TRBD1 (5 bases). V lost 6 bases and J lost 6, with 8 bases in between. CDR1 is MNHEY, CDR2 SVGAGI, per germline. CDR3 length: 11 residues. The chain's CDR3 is CASRLRAEAFF. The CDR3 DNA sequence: TGTGCCAGCAGGCTCAGGGCTGAAGCTTTCTTT.

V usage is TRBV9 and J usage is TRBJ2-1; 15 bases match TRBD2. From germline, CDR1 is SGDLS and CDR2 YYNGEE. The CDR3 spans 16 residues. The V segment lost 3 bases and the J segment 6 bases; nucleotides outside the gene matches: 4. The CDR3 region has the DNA TGTGCCAGCAGCGCGGGGACTAGCGGGGGGCTCAATGAGCAGTTCTTC. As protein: CASSAGTSGGLNEQFF.

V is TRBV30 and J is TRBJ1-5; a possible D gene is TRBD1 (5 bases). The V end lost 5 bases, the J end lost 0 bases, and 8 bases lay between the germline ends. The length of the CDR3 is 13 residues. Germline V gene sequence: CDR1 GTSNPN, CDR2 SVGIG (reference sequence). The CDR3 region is CAWDSDSNQPQHF. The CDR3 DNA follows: TGTGCCTGGGACAGCGATAGCAATCAGCCCCAGCATTTT.

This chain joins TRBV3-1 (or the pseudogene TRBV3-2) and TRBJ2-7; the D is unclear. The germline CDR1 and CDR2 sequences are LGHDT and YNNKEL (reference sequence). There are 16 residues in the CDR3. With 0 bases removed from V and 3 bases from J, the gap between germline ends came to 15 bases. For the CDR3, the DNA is TGTGCCAGCAGCCAAGATTCCGGCCCTCGCTACTACGAGCAGTACTTC. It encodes CASSQDSGPRYYEQYF.

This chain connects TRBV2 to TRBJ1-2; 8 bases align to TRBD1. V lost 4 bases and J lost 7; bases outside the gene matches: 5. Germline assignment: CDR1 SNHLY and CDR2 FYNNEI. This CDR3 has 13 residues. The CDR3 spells CASSVQGDGGYTF. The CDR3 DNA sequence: TGTGCCAGCAGTGTACAGGGGGACGGTGGCTACACCTTC.

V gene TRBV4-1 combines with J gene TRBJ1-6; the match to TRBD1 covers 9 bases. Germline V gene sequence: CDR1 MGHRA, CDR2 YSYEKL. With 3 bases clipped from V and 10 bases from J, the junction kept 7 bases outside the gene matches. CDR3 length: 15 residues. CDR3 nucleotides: TGCGCCAGCAGCCAGACCGACAGGGGGGACTCACCCCTCCACTTT. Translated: CASSQTDRGDSPLHF.

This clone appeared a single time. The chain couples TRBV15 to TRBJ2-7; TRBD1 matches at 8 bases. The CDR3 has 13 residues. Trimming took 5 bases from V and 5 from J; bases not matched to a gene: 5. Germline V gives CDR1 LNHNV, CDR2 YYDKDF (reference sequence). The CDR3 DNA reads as TGTGCCACCAGCGACCAGACAGGGGACGAGCAGTACGTC. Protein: CATSDQTGDEQYV.

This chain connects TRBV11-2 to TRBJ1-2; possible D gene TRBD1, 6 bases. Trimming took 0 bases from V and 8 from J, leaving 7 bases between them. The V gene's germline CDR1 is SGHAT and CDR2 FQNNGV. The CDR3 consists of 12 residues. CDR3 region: CASSLDRGGYTF. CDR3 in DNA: TGTGCCAGCAGCTTAGACAGGGGAGGCTACACCTTC.

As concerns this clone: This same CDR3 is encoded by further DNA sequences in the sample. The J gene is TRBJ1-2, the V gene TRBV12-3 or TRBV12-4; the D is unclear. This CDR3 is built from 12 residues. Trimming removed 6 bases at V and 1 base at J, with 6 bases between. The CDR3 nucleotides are TGTGCCAGCAGCTTCGGTAACTATGGCTACACCTTC. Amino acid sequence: CASSFGNYGYTF.

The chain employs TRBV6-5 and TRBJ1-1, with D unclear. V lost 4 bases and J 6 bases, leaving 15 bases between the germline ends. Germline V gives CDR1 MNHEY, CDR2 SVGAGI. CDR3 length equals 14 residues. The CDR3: CASSSPLHDAEAFF. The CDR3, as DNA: TGTGCCAGCAGTTCCCCCCTCCACGACGCTGAAGCTTTCTTT.

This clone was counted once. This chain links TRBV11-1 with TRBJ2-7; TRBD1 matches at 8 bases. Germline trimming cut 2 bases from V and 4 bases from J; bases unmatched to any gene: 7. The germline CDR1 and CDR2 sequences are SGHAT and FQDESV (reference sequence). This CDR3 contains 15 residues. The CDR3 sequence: CASSLRGQGGYEQYV. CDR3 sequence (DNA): TGTGCCAGCAGCTTAAGAGGACAGGGTGGGTACGAGCAGTACGTC.

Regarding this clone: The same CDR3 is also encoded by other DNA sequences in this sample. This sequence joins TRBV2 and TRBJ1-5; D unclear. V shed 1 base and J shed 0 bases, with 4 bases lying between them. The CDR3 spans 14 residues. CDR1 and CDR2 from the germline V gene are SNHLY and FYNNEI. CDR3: CASSEGNSNQPQHF. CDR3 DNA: TGTGCCAGCAGTGAAGGAAATAGCAATCAGCCCCAGCATTTT. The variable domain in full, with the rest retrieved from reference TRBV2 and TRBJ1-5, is EPEVTQTPSHQVTQMGQEVILRCVPISNHLYFYWYRQILGQKVEFLVSFYNNEISEKSEIFDDQFSVERPDGSNFTLKIRSTKLEDSAMYFCASSEGNSNQPQHFGDGTRLSIL.